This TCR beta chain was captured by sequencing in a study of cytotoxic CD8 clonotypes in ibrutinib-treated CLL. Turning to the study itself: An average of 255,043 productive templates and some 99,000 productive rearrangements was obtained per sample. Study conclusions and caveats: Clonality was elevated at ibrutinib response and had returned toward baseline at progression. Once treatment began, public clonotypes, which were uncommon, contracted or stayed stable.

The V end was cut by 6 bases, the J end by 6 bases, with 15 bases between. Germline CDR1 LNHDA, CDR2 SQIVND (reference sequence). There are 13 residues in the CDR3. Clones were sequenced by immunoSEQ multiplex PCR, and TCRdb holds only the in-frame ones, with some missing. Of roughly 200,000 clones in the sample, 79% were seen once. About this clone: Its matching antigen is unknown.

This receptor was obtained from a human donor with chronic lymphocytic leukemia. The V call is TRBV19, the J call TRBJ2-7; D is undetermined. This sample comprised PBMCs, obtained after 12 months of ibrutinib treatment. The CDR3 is CASRDADVSEQYF. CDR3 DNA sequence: TGTGCCAGTAGAGACGCCGACGTGAGCGAGCAGTACTTC.